The T cell receptor (beta chain) under discussion was sequenced for a study of sequential checkpoint blockade in melanoma. Using immunoSEQ multiplex PCR, the repertoire was profiled, and TCRdb retains in-frame clones only, with some absent. The data contain 6,200 or so clones, roughly a quarter of them seen just once; the ten biggest clones take up over 6.5%. The CDR3 runs 15 residues. Germline CDR1 LNHDA, CDR2 SQIVND (reference sequence). The V gene end was trimmed by 1 base and the J gene end by 7 bases; junction bases not matched to a gene: 8. Sample treatment: randomized to nivolumab then ipilimumab (arm A) or the reverse (arm B). Patients had received no earlier DNA-damaging chemotherapy.

The chain carries TRBV19 and TRBJ2-7; 9 nucleotides line up with TRBD1. Source: tumor tissue (inferred from file names), taken from a patient given nivolumab and ipilimumab in sequence. The source of this sequence is a human donor with melanoma. CDR3 protein: CASSIGTGAVYEQYF. As DNA, the CDR3 is TGTGCCAGTAGTATAGGGACAGGGGCAGTCTATGAGCAGTACTTC.